This TCR beta chain was recorded in a study of blood T cell repertoires in COVID-19. Study context: The origin of the acute and convalescent COVID-19 samples was the United States, Italy and Spain. Sample material is recorded as cDNA or gDNA derived from T cells, B-cell-depleted T cells, or PBMCs.

Original data processing: Amplification with reference gene primers provided the estimates of nucleated cell counts. This table comes from immunoSEQ multiplex PCR, and its TCRdb copy is limited to in-frame clones, with some not included. V and J calls and clone size come straight from that table; D and trimming were deduced from the DNA. This sample has under 200,000 clones, with around 77% found just once. Trimming left V 0 bases short and J 2 bases short, with 14 bases between. Looked up from germline, CDR1 is ENHRY and CDR2 is SYGVKD. There are 18 residues in the CDR3. This chain connects TRBV10-3 to TRBJ1-6, with no clear D. The receptor's source is a man aged 65 to 79 with active or convalescent COVID-19. Sequenced material: peripheral blood. The CDR3, as DNA: TGTGCCATCAGTGAGTCGAAGTCGGGGATGCCCTATAATTCACCCCTCCACTTT. Protein: CAISESKSGMPYNSPLHF.